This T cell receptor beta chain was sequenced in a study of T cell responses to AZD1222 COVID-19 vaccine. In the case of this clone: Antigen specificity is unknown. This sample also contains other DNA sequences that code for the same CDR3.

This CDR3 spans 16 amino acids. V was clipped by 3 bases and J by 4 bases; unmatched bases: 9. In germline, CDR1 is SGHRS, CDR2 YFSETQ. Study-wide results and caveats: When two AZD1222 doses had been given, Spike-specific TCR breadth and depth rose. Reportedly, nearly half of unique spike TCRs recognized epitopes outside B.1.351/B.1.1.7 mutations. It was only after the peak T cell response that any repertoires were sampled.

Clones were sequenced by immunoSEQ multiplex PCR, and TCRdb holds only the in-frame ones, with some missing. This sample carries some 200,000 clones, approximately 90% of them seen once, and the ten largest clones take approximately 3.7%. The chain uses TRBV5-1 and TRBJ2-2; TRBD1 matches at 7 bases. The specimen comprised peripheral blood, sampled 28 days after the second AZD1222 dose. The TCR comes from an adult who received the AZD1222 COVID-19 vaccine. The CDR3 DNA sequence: TGCGCCAGCAGCTCGGGTGAGGGGGCAGGCACCGGGGAGCTGTTTTTT. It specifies CASSSGEGAGTGELFF.